Sequencing of this T cell receptor (beta chain) was carried out in a study of identical twins. General study findings and limits: Low generation-probability sequences were in excess among twin-shared out-of-frame alpha sequences.

The J segment lost 2 bases and the V segment lost 5 bases, leaving 7 bases of the junction unmatched. The CDR3 consists of 15 residues. MiXCR was run by TCRdb on the 5' RACE reads, yielding one entry per CDR3 protein. This table holds around 570,000 distinct CDR3 sequences, 9.5% to 10% found once. This clonotype was recorded many times. The antigen remains undetermined. The same specimen was also included in a second study, on yellow fever vaccine responses in identical twins.

This receptor was taken from a woman under 30 in good health. The specimen sequenced was PBMCs. The chain couples TRBV12-3 or TRBV12-4 to TRBJ2-3; 7 bases are a match to TRBD1. DNA of the CDR3: TGTGCCAGCAGTCCGGGACAGTCCTCCACAGATACGCAGTATTTT. This codes for CASSPGQSSTDTQYF.